The 23 T cell receptor beta chains below were found in one sample sequenced in a study of blood T cell repertoires in COVID-19. The assay was immunoSEQ multiplex PCR, and TCRdb's table has in-frame clones only and misses some. The table shows hundreds of thousands of clones, with 88% occurring only once. The sample was peripheral blood. The receptors originated from a woman aged 25 to 39 who had recovered from COVID-19.

For this clone: This specimen includes other DNA sequences encoding the same CDR3. The chain uses TRBV5-1 and TRBJ1-4; D is possibly TRBD1 (5 bases). Germline V lookup: CDR1 SGHRS, CDR2 YFSETQ. The CDR3 covers 15 residues. The V and J ends lost 0 bases and 0 bases respectively, with 6 bases between them. The CDR3 DNA follows: TGCGCCAGCAGCTTGGCGGGGGCAACTAATGAAAAACTGTTTTTT. Its translation: CASSLAGATNEKLFF.

This sequence joins TRBV30 and TRBJ1-4; TRBD1 matches 7 bases. The length of the CDR3 is 14 residues. Trimming cost V 2 bases and J 8 bases; bases outside gene matches: 8. Germline V lookup: CDR1 GTSNPN, CDR2 SVGIG (reference sequence). The CDR3 region is CAWSPTGFGEKLFF. DNA of the CDR3: TGTGCCTGGAGTCCGACAGGGTTTGGGGAAAAACTGTTTTTT.

The chain employs TRBV24-1 and TRBJ1-5; perhaps TRBD1 as D (6 bases). V lost 4 bases, J lost 5 bases, and 11 bases lay in between. Germline V gene lookup returns CDR1 KGHDR and CDR2 SFDVKD. The CDR3 is 14 amino acids. The CDR3 DNA sequence: TGTGCCACCAGTGAAACAGGGTTCGATCAGCCCCAGCATTTT. Encoded protein: CATSETGFDQPQHF.

V is TRBV4-1 and J is TRBJ1-1, with TRBD1 identical over 7 bases. The germline V gene encodes CDR1 MGHRA and CDR2 YSYEKL. The CDR3 is 13 residues long. The V segment lost 0 bases and the J segment 9 bases; nucleotides outside the gene matches: 4. The CDR3 reads CASSQDEQGKAFF. CDR3 DNA sequence: TGCGCCAGCAGCCAAGATGAACAGGGGAAAGCTTTCTTT.

This chain uses TRBV10-3 with TRBJ1-2, with D maybe TRBD1 (5 bases). Trimming left V 2 bases short and J 4 bases short, with 8 bases between. Looked up from germline, CDR1 is ENHRY and CDR2 is SYGVKD. The CDR3 runs 13 residues. The CDR3 spells CAISEPGVYGYTF. The CDR3 DNA reads as TGTGCCATCAGTGAGCCGGGGGTCTATGGCTACACCTTC.

The chain joins TRBV3-1 (or the pseudogene TRBV3-2) to TRBJ2-7; maybe TRBD2 (6 bases). The V gene's germline CDR1 is LGHDT and CDR2 YNNKEL (reference sequence). The CDR3 contains 13 residues. The ends were cut back, 8 bases at V and 0 bases at J, with 11 bases in the middle. The CDR3 region has the DNA TGTGCCAGCGCGGGACGAAGCTCCTACGAGCAGTACTTC. Amino acid sequence: CASAGRSSYEQYF.

This clone has only a few counts. The rearrangement links TRBV28 to TRBJ1-2, with 8 bases matching TRBD1. This CDR3 has 14 residues. The J segment lost 3 bases and the V segment lost 6 bases, leaving 6 bases of the junction unmatched. CDR1 MDHEN and CDR2 SYDVKM come from the germline V gene. Here the CDR3 reads CASRPQGVDYGYTF. The CDR3 bases are TGTGCCAGCAGGCCACAGGGGGTAGACTATGGCTACACCTTC.

This clone is a singleton in its sample. This chain links TRBV7-6 with TRBJ2-3; the match to TRBD2 covers 14 bases. Per the germline V gene, CDR1 is SGHVS and CDR2 is FNYEAQ. Trimming removed 4 bases from V and 2 bases from J; junction bases left unmatched: 5. There are 17 residues in the CDR3. CDR3 protein: CASSSWTSGGHTDTQYF. The CDR3, as DNA: TGTGCCAGCAGCTCCTGGACTAGCGGGGGGCACACAGATACGCAGTATTTT.

The CDR3 region has the DNA TGCGCCAGCAGCTTTGGTTCCGGGACAGGGGGCTTGGGGTATGGCTACACCTTC. Translation: CASSFGSGTGGLGYGYTF. The rearrangement uses TRBV5-1 and TRBJ1-2; 12 bases fit TRBD1. J was trimmed by 5 bases and V by 2 bases; bases with no gene match: 13. CDR3 length: 18 amino acids. From germline, CDR1 is SGHRS and CDR2 YFSETQ.

The genes are TRBV6-4 and TRBJ2-1; unclear D gene. This CDR3 has 15 amino acids. Germline CDR1 MRHNA, CDR2 SNTAGT. V lost 4 bases, J lost 4 bases, and 14 bases lay in between. In DNA form, the CDR3 reads TGTGCCAGCAGTGGAACACCCTCGAAGTACAATGAGCAGTTCTTC. It translates to CASSGTPSKYNEQFF.

The V gene is TRBV6-2 or TRBV6-3, the J gene TRBJ2-5; TRBD1 might be the D (5 bases). This CDR3 comprises 12 residues. The V gene's germline CDR1 is MNHEY and CDR2 SVGEGT. The V end lost 4 bases, the J end lost 5 bases, and 8 bases lay between the germline ends. CDR3 nucleotides: TGTGCCAGCAGTTCAGGGTTGGAGACCCAGTACTTC. As protein: CASSSGLETQYF.

The chain recombines TRBV28 with TRBJ1-6, with D maybe TRBD1 (5 bases). Trimming removed 10 bases at V and 9 bases at J, with 19 bases between. Germline CDR1 is MDHEN and CDR2 is SYDVKM. This CDR3 spans 14 amino acids. The CDR3 spells CAIDQGGEGSPLHF. The DNA of the CDR3 is TGTGCCATAGATCAGGGCGGGGAGGGTTCACCCCTCCACTTT.

This clone was counted a single time. The chain carries TRBV27 and TRBJ1-2, with 9 bases matching TRBD1. With V trimmed by 3 bases and J by 6 bases, 14 bases remained unmatched. The CDR3 is made up of 17 amino acids. The germline CDR1 and CDR2 sequences are MNHEY and SMNVEV (reference sequence). CDR3 loop: CASSFAPRRQGDDGYTF. CDR3 coding DNA: TGTGCCAGCAGTTTTGCCCCCAGGAGACAGGGGGACGATGGCTACACCTTC.

The chain links TRBV29-1 to TRBJ1-1; perhaps TRBD1 as D (5 bases). CDR1 and CDR2 from the germline V gene are SQVTM and ANQGSEA. CDR3 length equals 12 residues. V shed 1 base and J shed 5 bases, with 8 bases lying between them. In DNA, the CDR3 is TGCAGCGTTGAAGTTCAGGGTACTGAAGCTTTCTTT. It yields the protein CSVEVQGTEAFF.

The rearrangement uses TRBV5-6 and TRBJ1-5; D uncertain. Germline V gene data show CDR1 as SGHDT and CDR2 as YYEEEE. The CDR3 consists of 16 residues. The V and J ends lost 0 bases and 8 bases respectively, with 18 bases between them. The CDR3 DNA is TGTGCCAGCAGCTTGGCCAGCCAGGTGATAATCAAGCCCCAGCATTTT. Its translation is CASSLASQVIIKPQHF.

This chain joins TRBV5-4 and TRBJ1-6, with D possibly TRBD1 on 5 matching bases. The germline V gene encodes CDR1 SGHNT and CDR2 YYREEE (reference sequence). CDR3 length equals 13 residues. Trimming stripped 7 bases from V and 9 bases from J, with 14 bases between. The CDR3 coding sequence is TGTGCCAGCTCTGAGGACACGGTTTCACCCCTCCACTTT. As protein: CASSEDTVSPLHF.

This chain links TRBV13 with TRBJ2-5, with TRBD2 identical over 9 bases. The trim removed 3 bases at V and 3 bases at J, leaving 5 bases unmatched. Germline values: CDR1 PRHDT, CDR2 FYEKMQ (reference sequence). The CDR3 is 15 amino acids. DNA for the CDR3: TGTGCCAGCAGCTTGGCTAGCGGGGCCGAAGAGACCCAGTACTTC. Amino acid sequence: CASSLASGAEETQYF.

The chain joins TRBV28 to TRBJ2-2; no definite D call. The CDR3 has 12 residues. Trimming pared 10 bases from V and 4 bases from J, leaving 10 bases between. CDR1 is MDHEN, CDR2 SYDVKM, per germline. CDR3 nucleotides: TGTGCCACTACGCCCCTCACCGGGGAGCTGTTTTTT. Protein: CATTPLTGELFF.

The CDR3 DNA is TGCGCCAGCAGCCCGGACAGGCGGGGCTACACCTTC. Translation: CASSPDRRGYTF. The chain carries TRBV5-1 and TRBJ1-2, with TRBD1 matching over 7 bases. Losses at the gene ends were 4 bases for V and 8 bases for J; bases not matched to a gene: 5. The germline V gene encodes CDR1 SGHRS and CDR2 YFSETQ. CDR3 length equals 12 residues. The variable domain in full, with the rest retrieved from reference TRBV5-1 and TRBJ1-2, is KAGVTQTPRYLIKTRGQQVTLSCSPISGHRSVSWYQQTPGQGLQFLFEYFSETQRNKGNFPGRFSGRQFSNSRSEMNVSTLELGDSALYLCASSPDRRGYTFGSGTRLTVV.

The chain joins TRBV19 to TRBJ1-2; a weak D match, TRBD1 (6 bases). Trimming took off 3 bases at V and 5 bases at J, with 16 bases between the two ends. The CDR3 is made up of 15 amino acids. The germline gives CDR1 LNHDA, CDR2 SQIVND (reference sequence). CDR3 in amino acids: CASSMQGPGKYGYTF. The CDR3 DNA is TGTGCCAGTAGTATGCAGGGGCCGGGAAAGTATGGCTACACCTTC.

This sequence joins TRBV2 and TRBJ2-3, with D possibly TRBD2 on 5 matching bases. V lost 7 bases and J lost 4, with 12 bases in between. In germline, CDR1 is SNHLY, CDR2 FYNNEI. This CDR3 comprises 13 residues. The CDR3 DNA reads TGTGCCAGCATCAGGATGGGAGCAGATACGCAGTATTTT. Its translation: CASIRMGADTQYF.

The chain links TRBV28 to TRBJ1-2; 7 nucleotides agree with TRBD1. The germline gives CDR1 MDHEN, CDR2 SYDVKM. The CDR3 has 14 residues. V lost 5 bases and J lost 4; bases outside the gene matches: 7. CDR3 residues: CASSVTQGRYGYTF. DNA of the CDR3: TGTGCCAGCAGTGTTACACAGGGGCGCTATGGCTACACCTTC.

This clone was seen just once. The gene calls are TRBV9 and TRBJ1-6; 8 positions agree with TRBD1. V shed 0 bases, J shed 8 bases, and the junction held 13 bases outside the gene matches. CDR3 length: 18 residues. Germline V CDR1 and CDR2: SGDLS, YYNGEE. CDR3 sequence reads: CASSVVAAGQGAHSPLHF. CDR3 DNA: TGTGCCAGCAGCGTAGTCGCGGCGGGGCAGGGGGCGCATTCACCCCTCCACTTT.